What follows is one TCR beta chain and its context. Its target is unknown. The data belong to a study of CD8+ T cells in alopecia areata. Findings and caveats of the study: Tissue-resident alphabeta T cells belonging to normal skin likewise get sequenced within scalp specimens.

As to treatment: oral pan-JAK inhibitor, 5-10 mg twice daily. After isolation, RNA underwent reverse transcription to generate cDNA as the sequencing template. The protocol was immunoSEQ multiplex PCR, while the TCRdb copy is restricted to in-frame clones and leaves out a portion. The repertoire holds some 220,000 clones, with under 75% as singletons. Trimming took 4 bases from V and 4 from J, leaving 16 bases between them. The length of the CDR3 is 14 residues. Per germline, CDR1 SQVTM and CDR2 ANQGSEA. This receptor was identified in a human donor with alopecia areata. V gene TRBV29-1 combines with J gene TRBJ1-2, with D unclear. The sample was CD4+ T cells sorted from blood, taken at week 4, from a patient treated with tofacitinib. CDR3 region: CSVAKSSIPYGYTF. CDR3 in DNA: TGCAGCGTTGCTAAGTCATCGATTCCCTATGGCTACACCTTC. Filled out from reference TRBV29-1 and TRBJ1-2, the complete variable domain reads SAVISQKPSRDICQRGTSLTIQCQVDSQVTMMFWYRQQPGQSLTLIATANQGSEATYESGFVIDKFPISRPNLTFSTLTVSNMSPEDSSIYLCSVAKSSIPYGYTFGSGTRLTVV.